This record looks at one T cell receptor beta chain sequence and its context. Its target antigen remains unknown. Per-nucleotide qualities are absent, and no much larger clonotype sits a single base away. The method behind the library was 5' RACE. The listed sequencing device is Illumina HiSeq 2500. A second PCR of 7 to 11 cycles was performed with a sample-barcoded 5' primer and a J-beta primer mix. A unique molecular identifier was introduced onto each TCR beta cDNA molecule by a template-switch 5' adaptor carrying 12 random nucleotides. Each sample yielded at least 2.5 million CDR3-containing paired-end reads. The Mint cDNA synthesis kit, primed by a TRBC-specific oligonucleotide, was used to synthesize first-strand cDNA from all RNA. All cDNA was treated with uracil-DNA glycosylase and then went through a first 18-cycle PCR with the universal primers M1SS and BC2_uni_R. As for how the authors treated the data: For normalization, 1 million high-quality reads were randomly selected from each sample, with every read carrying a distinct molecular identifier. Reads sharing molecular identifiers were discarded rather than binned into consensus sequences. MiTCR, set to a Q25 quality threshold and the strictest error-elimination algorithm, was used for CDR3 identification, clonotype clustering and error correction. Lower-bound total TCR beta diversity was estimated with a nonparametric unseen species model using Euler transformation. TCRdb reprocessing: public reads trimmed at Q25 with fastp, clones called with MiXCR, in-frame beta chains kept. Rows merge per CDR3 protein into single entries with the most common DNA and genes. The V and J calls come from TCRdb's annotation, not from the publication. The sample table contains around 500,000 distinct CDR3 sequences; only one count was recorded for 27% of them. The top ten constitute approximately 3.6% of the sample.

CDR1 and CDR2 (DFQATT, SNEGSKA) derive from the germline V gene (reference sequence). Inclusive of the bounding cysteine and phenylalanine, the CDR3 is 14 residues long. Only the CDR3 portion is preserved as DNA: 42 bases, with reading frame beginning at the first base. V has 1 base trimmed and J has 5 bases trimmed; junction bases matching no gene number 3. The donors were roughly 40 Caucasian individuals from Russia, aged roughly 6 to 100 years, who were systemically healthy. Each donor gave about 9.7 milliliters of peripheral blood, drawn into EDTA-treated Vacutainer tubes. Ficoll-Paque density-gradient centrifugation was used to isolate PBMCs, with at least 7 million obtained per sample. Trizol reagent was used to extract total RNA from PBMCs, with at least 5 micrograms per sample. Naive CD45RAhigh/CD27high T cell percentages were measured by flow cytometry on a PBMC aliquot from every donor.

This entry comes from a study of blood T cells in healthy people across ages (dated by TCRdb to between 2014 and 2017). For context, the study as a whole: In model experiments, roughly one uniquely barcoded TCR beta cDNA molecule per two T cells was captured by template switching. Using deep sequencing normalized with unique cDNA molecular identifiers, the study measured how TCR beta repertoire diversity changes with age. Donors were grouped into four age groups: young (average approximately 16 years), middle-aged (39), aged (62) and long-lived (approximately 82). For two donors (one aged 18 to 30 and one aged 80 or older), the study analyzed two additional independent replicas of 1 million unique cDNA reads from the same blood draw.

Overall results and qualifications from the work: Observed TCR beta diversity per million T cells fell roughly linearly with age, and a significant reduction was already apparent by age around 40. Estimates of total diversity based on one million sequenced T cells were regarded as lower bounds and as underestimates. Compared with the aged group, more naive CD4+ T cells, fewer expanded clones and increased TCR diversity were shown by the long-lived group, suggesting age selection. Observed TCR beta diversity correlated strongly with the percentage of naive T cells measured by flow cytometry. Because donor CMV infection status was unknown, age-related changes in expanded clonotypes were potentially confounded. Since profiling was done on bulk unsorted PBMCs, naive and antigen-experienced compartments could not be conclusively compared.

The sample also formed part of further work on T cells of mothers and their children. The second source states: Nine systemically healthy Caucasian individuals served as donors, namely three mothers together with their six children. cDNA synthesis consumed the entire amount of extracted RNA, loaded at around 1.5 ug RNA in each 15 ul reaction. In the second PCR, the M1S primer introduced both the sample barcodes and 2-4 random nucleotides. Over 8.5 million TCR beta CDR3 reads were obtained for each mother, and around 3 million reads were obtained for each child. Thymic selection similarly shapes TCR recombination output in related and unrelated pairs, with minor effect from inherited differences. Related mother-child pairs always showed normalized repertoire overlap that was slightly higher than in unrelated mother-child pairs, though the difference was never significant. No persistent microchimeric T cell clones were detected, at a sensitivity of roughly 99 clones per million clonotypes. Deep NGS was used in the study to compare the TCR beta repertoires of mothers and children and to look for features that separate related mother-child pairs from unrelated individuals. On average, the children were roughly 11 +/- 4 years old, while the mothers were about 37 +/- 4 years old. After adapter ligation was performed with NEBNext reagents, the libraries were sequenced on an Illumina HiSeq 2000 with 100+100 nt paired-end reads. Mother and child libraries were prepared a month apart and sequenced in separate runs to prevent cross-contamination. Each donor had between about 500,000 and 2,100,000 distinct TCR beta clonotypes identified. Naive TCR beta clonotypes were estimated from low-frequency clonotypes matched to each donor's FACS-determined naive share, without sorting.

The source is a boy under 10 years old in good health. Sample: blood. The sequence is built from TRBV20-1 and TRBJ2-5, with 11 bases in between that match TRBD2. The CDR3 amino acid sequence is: CSARASGGLETQYF. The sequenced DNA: TGCAGTGCTAGAGCTAGCGGGGGGTTGGAGACCCAGTACTTC.